This TCR beta chain appears in the sequencing data of a study of shared T cell receptors in the human thymus. The protocol was immunoSEQ multiplex PCR, while the TCRdb copy is restricted to in-frame clones and leaves out a portion. Counted here are hundreds of thousands of clones, roughly 74% occurring once; the ten biggest clones make up 0.013%. This clone appeared a few times. CDR1 is MDHEN, CDR2 SYDVKM, per germline. V lost 4 bases to trimming and J lost 0 bases; unmatched junction nucleotides: 3. The CDR3 extends over 15 amino acids. A further study also used this sample, focusing on human thymus T cells. That study reports: Samples came from healthy Finnish infants during open corrective cardiac surgery. Thymic resections from corrective heart surgery supplied the tissue. Thymic as well as blood repertoires seemed to favor certain V and J genes unevenly. Among unrelated individuals, related research reported thymic repertoires that overlapped highly.

The rearrangement joins TRBV28 to TRBJ2-1, with TRBD1 matching 7 bases. Sequences were obtained from thymocytes. The source is a boy younger than two with a congenital heart defect. CDR3 loop: CASSSRDSSYNEQFF. The CDR3, as DNA: TGTGCCAGCAGTTCCCGGGACAGCTCCTACAATGAGCAGTTCTTC.